The clone carrying this TCR beta chain was recorded once. This entry is derived from a study of blood T cell repertoires in COVID-19. Using immunoSEQ multiplex PCR, the repertoire was profiled, and TCRdb retains in-frame clones only, with some absent. This sample has under 200,000 clones, with about 83% found just once. The sample taken for sequencing was peripheral blood. The source is a woman between 65 and 79 years old with COVID-19, enrolled during active disease.

The CDR3, as DNA: TGTGCCAGCAGTTACTCGGGTACAGGGTTAGGCTACACCTTC. Translated: CASSYSGTGLGYTF. The chain recombines TRBV6-5 with TRBJ1-2, with D tentatively TRBD1 (6 bases). Trimming left V 0 bases short and J 8 bases short, with 13 bases between. There are 14 residues in the CDR3. Germline V gene sequence: CDR1 MNHEY, CDR2 SVGAGI.